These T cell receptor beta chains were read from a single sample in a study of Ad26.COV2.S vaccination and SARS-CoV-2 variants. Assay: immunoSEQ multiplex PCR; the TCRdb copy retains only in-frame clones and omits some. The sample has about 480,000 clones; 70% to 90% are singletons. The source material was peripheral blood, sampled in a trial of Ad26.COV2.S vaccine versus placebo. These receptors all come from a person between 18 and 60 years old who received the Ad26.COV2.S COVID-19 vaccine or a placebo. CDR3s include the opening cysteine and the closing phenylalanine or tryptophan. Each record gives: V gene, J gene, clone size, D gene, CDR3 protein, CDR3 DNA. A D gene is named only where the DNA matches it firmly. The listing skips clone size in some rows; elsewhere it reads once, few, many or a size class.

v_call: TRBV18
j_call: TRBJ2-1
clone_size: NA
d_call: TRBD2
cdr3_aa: CASSPMAGGSYNEQFF
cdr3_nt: TGTGCCAGCTCACCGATGGCGGGAGGGTCCTACAATGAGCAGTTCTTC

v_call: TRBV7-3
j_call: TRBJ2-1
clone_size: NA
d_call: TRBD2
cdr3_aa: CASSSHGGVSYNEQFF
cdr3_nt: TGTGCCAGCAGCTCCCACGGGGGGGTATCCTACAATGAGCAGTTCTTC

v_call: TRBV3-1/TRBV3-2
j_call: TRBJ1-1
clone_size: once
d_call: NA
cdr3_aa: CASSQMNTEAFF
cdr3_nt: TGTGCCAGCAGCCAGATGAACACTGAAGCTTTCTTT

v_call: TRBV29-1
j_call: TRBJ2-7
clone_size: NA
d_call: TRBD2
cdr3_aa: CSVGASGSYEQYF
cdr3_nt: TGCAGCGTTGGAGCTAGCGGTTCCTACGAGCAGTACTTC

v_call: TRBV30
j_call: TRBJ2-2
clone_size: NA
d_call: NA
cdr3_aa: CAWSPGARQAGELFF
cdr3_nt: TGTGCCTGGAGCCCTGGGGCTAGACAGGCCGGGGAGCTGTTTTTT

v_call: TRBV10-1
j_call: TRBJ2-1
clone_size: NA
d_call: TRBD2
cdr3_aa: CASSEDASGSRVEGNEQFF
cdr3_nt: TGCGCCAGCAGTGAGGATGCTAGCGGGAGTCGGGTTGAGGGCAATGAGCAGTTCTTC

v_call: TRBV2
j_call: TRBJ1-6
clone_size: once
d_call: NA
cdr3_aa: CASSERASSYNSPLHF
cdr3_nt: TGTGCCAGCAGTGAAAGGGCCAGCTCCTATAATTCACCCCTCCACTTT

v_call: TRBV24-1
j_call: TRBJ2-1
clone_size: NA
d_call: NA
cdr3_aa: CATSDVLQSSYNEQFF
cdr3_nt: TGTGCCACCAGTGATGTCCTGCAGAGCTCCTACAATGAGCAGTTCTTC

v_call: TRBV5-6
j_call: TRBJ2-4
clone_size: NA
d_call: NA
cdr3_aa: CASSFVGKNIQYF
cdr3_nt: TGTGCCAGCAGCTTTGTGGGCAAAAACATTCAGTACTTC

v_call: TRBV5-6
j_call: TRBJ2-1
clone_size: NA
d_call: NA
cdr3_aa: CASSLGAGVGEQFF
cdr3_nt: TGTGCCAGCAGCTTGGGAGCCGGGGTCGGTGAGCAGTTCTTC

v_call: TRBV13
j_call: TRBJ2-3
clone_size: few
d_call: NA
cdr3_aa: CASSPIRGDTQYF
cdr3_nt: TGTGCCAGCAGCCCAATTCGGGGGGATACGCAGTATTTT

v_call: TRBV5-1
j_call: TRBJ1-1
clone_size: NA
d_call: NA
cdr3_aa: CASTGQPGTEAFF
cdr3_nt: TGCGCCAGCACCGGGCAGCCAGGGACTGAAGCTTTCTTT

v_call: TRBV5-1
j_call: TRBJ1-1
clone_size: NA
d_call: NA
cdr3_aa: CASSWGQNTEAFF
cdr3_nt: TGCGCCAGCAGCTGGGGACAGAACACTGAAGCTTTCTTT

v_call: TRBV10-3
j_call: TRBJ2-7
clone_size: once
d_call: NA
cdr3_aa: CAISGPSRGSFEQYF
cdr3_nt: TGTGCCATCAGTGGACCCTCTCGGGGGAGTTTCGAGCAGTACTTC

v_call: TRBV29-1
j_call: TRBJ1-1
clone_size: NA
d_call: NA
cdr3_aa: CSVGGGSTEAFF
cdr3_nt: TGCAGCGTTGGGGGGGGATCCACTGAAGCTTTCTTT

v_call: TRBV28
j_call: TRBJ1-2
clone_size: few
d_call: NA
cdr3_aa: CASSKEVSYGYTF
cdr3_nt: TGTGCCAGCAGTAAGGAGGTAAGCTATGGCTACACCTTC

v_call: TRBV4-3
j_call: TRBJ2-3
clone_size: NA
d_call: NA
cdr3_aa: CASSQEVRSTDTQYF
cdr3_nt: TGCGCCAGCAGCCAAGAGGTGAGGAGCACAGATACGCAGTATTTT

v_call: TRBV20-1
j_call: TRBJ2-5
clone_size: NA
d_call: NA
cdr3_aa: CSASPGTSRETQYF
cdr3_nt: TGCAGTGCTAGTCCCGGGACTTCCCGAGAGACCCAGTACTTC

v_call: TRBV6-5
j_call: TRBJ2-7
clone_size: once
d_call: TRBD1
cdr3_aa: CASSYSGQVGQYF
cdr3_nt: TGTGCCAGCAGTTACTCGGGACAGGTCGGGCAGTACTTC

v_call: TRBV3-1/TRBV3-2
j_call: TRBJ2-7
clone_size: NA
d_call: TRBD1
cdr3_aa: CASSQPTGTGYYEQYF
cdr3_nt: TGTGCCAGCAGCCAGCCTACAGGGACAGGGTACTACGAGCAGTACTTC

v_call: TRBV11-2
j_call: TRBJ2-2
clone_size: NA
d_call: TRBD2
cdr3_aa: CASTIPASGRVGTGELFF
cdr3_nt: TGTGCCAGCACGATTCCCGCTAGCGGGAGGGTGGGCACCGGGGAGCTGTTTTTT

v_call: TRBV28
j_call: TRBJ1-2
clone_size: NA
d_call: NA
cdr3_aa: CASSLSGQRGLNYGYTF
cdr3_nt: TGTGCCAGCAGTTTATCCGGGCAGAGGGGTTTGAACTATGGCTACACCTTC

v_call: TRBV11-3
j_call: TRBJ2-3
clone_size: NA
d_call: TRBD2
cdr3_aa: CASSLAGVTDTQYF
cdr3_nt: TGTGCCAGCAGCCTAGCGGGCGTCACAGATACGCAGTATTTT

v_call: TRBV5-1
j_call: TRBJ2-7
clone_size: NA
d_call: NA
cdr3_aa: CASRKGPEAYEQYF
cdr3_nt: TGCGCCAGCAGGAAGGGACCCGAGGCGTACGAGCAGTACTTC

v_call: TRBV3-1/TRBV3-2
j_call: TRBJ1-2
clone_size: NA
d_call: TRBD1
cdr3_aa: CASSRGQGSNYTF
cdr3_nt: TGTGCCAGCAGCCGAGGACAGGGTAGTAACTACACCTTC

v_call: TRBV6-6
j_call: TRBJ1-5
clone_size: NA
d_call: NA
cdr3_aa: CASSYSSTVDDQPQHF
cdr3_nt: TGTGCCAGCAGTTACTCGAGCACCGTGGACGATCAGCCCCAGCATTTT

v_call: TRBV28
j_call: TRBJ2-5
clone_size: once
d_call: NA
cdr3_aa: CASTGSGVGETQYF
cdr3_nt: TGTGCCAGCACGGGTTCGGGAGTGGGAGAGACCCAGTACTTC

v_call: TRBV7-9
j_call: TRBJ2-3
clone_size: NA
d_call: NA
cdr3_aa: CASSTPVASDTQYF
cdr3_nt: TGTGCCAGCAGCACCCCAGTGGCGTCAGATACGCAGTATTTT

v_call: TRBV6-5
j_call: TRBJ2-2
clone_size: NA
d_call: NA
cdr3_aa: CASSYSWTPMAGELFF
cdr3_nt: TGTGCCAGCAGTTACTCCTGGACCCCAATGGCCGGGGAGCTGTTTTTT

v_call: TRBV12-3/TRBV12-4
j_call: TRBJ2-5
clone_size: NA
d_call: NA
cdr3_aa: CASSSGETQYF
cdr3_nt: TGTGCCAGCAGCTCGGGGGAGACCCAGTACTTC

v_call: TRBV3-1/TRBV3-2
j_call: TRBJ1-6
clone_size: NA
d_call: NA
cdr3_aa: CASSSKAGGSSYNSPLHF
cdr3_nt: TGTGCCAGCAGCTCAAAGGCCGGGGGGAGCTCCTATAATTCACCCCTCCACTTT

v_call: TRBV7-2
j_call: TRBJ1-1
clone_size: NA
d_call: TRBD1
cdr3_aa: CASSLGQGANTEAFF
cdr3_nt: TGTGCCAGCAGCTTAGGCCAGGGGGCGAACACTGAAGCTTTCTTT

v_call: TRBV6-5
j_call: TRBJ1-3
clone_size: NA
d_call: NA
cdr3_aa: CACDRSLLSGNTIYF
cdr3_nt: TGTGCCTGTGACAGGAGCCTCCTCTCTGGAAACACCATATATTTT

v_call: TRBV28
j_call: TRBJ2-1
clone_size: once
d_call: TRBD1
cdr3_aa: CASEPSRTGGYNEQFF
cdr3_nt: TGTGCCAGCGAACCGAGTCGAACAGGGGGCTACAATGAGCAGTTCTTC

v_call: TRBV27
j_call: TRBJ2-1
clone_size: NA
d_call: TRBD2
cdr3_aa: CASSSSGNEQFF
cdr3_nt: TGTGCCAGCAGTTCTAGCGGGAATGAGCAGTTCTTC

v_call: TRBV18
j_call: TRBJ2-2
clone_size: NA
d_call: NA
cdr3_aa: CASSSRSSTGELFF
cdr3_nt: TGTGCCAGCTCCAGCAGGAGTTCAACCGGGGAGCTGTTTTTT

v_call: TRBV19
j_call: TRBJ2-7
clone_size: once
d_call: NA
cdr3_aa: CASSGYRDLDYEQYF
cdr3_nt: TGTGCCAGTAGTGGGTACAGGGACTTGGACTACGAGCAGTACTTC

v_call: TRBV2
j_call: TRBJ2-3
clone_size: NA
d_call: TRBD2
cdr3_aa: CASSPVYSGGPTDTQYF
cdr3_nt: TGTGCCAGCAGCCCCGTATATAGCGGGGGACCAACAGATACGCAGTATTTT

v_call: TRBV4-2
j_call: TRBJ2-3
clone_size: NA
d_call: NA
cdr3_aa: CASSLTRDTQYF
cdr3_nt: TGTGCCAGCAGCCTAACTCGGGATACGCAGTATTTT

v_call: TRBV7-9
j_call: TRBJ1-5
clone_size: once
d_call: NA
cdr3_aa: CASSPGTGNQPQHF
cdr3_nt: TGTGCCAGCAGTCCGGGGACGGGTAATCAGCCCCAGCATTTT

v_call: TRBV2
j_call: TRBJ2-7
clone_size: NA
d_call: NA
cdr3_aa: CASRLWGSDYEQYF
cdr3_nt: TGTGCCAGCAGATTATGGGGGTCCGACTACGAGCAGTACTTC

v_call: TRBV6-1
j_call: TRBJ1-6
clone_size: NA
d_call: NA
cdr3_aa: CASSELAPNSPLHF
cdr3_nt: TGTGCCAGCAGTGAATTGGCGCCGAATTCACCCCTCCACTTT

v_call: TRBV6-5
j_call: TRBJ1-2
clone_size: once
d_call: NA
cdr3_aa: CASGYWREGYTF
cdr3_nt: TGTGCCAGCGGTTATTGGAGGGAGGGCTACACCTTC

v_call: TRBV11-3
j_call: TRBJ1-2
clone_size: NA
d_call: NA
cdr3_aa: CASFDGYTF
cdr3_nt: TGTGCCAGCTTTGATGGCTACACCTTC

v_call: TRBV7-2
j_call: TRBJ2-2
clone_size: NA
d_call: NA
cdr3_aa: CASSLAPAGASTGELFF
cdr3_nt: TGTGCCAGCAGCTTAGCGCCGGCGGGGGCGAGCACCGGGGAGCTGTTTTTT

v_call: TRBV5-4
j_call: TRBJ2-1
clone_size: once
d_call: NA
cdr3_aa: CASSLRPPAFGAEQFF
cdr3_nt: TGTGCCAGCAGCTTGAGGCCCCCGGCTTTTGGTGCTGAGCAGTTCTTC

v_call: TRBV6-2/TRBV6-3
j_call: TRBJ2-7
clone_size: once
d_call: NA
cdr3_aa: CASSNYEQYF
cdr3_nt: TGTGCCAGCAGCAACTACGAGCAGTACTTC

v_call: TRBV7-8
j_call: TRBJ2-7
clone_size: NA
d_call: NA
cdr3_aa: CASSLRGTSLNYEQYF
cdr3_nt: TGTGCCAGCAGCTTAAGAGGAACTAGTCTTAACTACGAGCAGTACTTC

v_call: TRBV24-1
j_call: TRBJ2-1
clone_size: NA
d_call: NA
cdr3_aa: CATSDRQASSYNEQFF
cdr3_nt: TGTGCCACCAGTGACAGACAGGCGAGCTCCTACAATGAGCAGTTCTTC

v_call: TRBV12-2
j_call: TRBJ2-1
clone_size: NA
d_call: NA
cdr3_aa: CASRLQGSSYNEQFF
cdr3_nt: TGTGCAAGTCGCCTTCAGGGTAGCTCCTACAATGAGCAGTTCTTC

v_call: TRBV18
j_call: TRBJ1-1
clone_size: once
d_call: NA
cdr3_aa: CASSPTNDRTTEAFF
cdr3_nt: TGTGCCAGCTCACCAACCAATGACCGTACCACTGAAGCTTTCTTT

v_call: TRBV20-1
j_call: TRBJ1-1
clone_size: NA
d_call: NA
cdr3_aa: CSARAGVEAFF
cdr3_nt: TGCAGTGCTAGGGCCGGAGTCGAAGCTTTCTTT

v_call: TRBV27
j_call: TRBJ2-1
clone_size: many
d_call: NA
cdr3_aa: CASSTELRDEQFF
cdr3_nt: TGTGCCAGCAGTACGGAGCTCCGTGATGAGCAGTTCTTC